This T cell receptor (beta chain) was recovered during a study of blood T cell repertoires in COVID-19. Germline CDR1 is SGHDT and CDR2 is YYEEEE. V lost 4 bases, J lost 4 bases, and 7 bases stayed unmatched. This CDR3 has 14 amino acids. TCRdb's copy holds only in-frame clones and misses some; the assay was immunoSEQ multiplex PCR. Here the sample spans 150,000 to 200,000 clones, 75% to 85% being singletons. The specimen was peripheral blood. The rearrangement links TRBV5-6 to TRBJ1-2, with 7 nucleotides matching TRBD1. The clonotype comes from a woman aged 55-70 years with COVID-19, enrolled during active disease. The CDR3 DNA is TGTGCCAGCAGCCGGAACAGGGGAGCCTATGGCTACACCTTC. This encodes CASSRNRGAYGYTF.